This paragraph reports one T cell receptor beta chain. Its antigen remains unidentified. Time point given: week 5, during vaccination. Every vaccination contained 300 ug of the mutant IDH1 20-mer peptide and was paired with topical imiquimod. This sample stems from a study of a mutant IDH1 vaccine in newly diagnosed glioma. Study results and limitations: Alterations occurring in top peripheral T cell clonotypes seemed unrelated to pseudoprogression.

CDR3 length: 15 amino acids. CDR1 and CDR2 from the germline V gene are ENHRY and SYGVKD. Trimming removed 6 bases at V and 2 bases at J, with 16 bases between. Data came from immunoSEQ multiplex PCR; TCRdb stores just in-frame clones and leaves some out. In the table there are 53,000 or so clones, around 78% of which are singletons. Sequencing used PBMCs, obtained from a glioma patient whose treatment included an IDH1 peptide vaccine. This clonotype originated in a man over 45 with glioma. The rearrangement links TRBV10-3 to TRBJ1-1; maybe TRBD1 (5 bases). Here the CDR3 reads CAISGVQGRNTEAFF. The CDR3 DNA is TGTGCCATCAGCGGAGTCCAGGGACGTAACACTGAAGCTTTCTTT.